Sequencing of this T cell receptor beta chain was carried out in a study of OX40 agonist ivuxolimab in advanced cancers. Study summary: Patients were treated with ivuxolimab, an agonistic anti-OX40 (CD134) antibody. The study's findings and limits: At 0.1 to 3.0 mg/kg, clonal expansion of CD4+ and CD8+ blood T cells had occurred by week 6. Several nonresponders also turned out to have low normalized T-cell clonal expansion.

The assay was immunoSEQ multiplex PCR, and TCRdb's table has in-frame clones only and misses some. The sample records 69,000 or so clones, around 85% being singletons. In the case of this clone: Its target is not known.

Per the germline V gene, CDR1 is SGDLS and CDR2 is YYNGEE. This CDR3 has 13 residues. With V trimmed by 2 bases and J by 5 bases, 0 bases remained unmatched. The chain joins TRBV9 to TRBJ1-4; 7 nucleotides align to TRBD1. The specimen was CD4+ or CD8+ T cells sorted from blood, collected in a trial of the OX40 agonist ivuxolimab. The clonotype originates from an adult with an advanced solid tumor such as melanoma, head and neck, liver or kidney cancer. The CDR3 sequence is CASSVTGNEKLFF. CDR3 in DNA: TGTGCCAGCAGCGTGACAGGGAATGAAAAACTGTTTTTT.